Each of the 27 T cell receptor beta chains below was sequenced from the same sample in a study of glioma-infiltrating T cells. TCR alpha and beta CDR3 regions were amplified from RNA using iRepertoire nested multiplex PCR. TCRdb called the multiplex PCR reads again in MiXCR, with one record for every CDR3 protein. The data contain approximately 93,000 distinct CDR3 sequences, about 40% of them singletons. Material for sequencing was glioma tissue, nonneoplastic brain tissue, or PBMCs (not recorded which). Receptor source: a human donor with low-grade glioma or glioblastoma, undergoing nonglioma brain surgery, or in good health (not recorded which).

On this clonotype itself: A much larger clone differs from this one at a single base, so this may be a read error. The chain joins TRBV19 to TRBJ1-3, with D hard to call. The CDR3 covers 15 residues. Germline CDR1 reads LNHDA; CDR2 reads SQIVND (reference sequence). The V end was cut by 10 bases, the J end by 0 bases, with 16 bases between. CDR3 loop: CAISNRGISGNTIYF. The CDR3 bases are TGTGCCATTAGCAACCGAGGCATCTCTGGAAACACCATATATTTT.

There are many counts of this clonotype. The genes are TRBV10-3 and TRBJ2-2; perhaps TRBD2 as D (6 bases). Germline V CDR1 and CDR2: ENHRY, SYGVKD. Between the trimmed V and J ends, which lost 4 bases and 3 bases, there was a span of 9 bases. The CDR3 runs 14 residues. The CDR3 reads CAISAERDTGELFF. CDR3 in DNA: TGTGCCATCAGTGCAGAGCGGGACACCGGGGAGCTGTTTTTT.

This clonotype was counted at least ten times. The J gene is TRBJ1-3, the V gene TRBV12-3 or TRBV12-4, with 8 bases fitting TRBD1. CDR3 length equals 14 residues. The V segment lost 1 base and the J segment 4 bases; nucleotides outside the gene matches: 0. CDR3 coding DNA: TGTGCCAGCAGTTTAGGGACAGGGGGAAACACCATATATTTT. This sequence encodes CASSLGTGGNTIYF.

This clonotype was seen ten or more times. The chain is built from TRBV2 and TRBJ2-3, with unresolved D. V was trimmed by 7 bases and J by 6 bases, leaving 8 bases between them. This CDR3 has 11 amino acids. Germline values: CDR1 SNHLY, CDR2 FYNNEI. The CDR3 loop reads CASNLRDTQYF. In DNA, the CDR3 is TGTGCCAGCAATTTGAGGGATACGCAGTATTTT.

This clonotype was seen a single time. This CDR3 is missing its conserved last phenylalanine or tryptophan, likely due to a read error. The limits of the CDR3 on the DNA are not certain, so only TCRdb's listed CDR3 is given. CDR3 sequence: CASSLDQGISYNERFL. V usage is TRBV7-2 and J usage is TRBJ2-1; TRBD1 is the table's D call and was not checked against the DNA. The CDR3 totals 16 residues, both ends included. Germline V gene data show CDR1 as SGHTA and CDR2 as FQGNSA.

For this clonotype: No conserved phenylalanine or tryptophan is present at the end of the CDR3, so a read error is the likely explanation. DNA for the CDR3: TGCGCCAGCAGTGCTAGCGAGACCAATGAGCAGTTCCTC. Its protein is CASSASETNEQFL. This chain uses TRBV6-4 with TRBJ2-1, with D perhaps TRBD2 (6 bases). CDR1 and CDR2 (germline): MRHNA, SNTAGT. The CDR3 spans 13 residues.

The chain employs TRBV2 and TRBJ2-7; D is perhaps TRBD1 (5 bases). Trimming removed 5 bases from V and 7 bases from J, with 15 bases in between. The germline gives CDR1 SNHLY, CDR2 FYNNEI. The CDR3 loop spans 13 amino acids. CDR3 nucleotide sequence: TGTGCCAGCAGTCCCCGCCAGGGCGGTGAGCAGTACTTC. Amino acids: CASSPRQGGEQYF.

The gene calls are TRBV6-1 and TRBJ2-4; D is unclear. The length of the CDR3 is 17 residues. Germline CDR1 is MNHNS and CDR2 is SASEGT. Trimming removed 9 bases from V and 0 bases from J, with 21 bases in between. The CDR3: CASEAPWKILAKNIQYF. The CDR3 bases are TGTGCCAGTGAAGCGCCGTGGAAAATTCTAGCCAAAAACATTCAGTACTTC.

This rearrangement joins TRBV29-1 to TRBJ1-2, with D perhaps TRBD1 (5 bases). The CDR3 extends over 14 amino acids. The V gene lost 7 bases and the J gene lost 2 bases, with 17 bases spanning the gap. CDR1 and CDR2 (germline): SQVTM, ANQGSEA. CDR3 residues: CSAVSGGWNYGYTF. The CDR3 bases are TGCAGCGCCGTATCTGGGGGGTGGAACTATGGCTACACCTTC.

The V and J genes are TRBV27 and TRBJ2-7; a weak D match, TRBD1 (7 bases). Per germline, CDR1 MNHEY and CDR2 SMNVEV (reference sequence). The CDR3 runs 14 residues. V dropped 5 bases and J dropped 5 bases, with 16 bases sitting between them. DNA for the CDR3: TGTGCCAGCAGTACCGACAGGGAGGTCCACGAGCAGTACTTC. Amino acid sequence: CASSTDREVHEQYF.

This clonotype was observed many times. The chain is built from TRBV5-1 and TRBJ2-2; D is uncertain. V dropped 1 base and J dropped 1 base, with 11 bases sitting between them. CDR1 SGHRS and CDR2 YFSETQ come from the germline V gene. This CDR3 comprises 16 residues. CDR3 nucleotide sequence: TGCGCCAGCAGCTTGAGGCGGTCACTGAACACCGGGGAGCTGTTTTTT. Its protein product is CASSLRRSLNTGELFF.

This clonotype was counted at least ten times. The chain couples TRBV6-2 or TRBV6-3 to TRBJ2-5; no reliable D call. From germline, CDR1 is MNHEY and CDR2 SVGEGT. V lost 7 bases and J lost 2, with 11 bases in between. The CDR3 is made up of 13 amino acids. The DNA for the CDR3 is TGTGCCAGCAATCGGCCAGCACAAGAGACCCAGTACTTC. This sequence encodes CASNRPAQETQYF.

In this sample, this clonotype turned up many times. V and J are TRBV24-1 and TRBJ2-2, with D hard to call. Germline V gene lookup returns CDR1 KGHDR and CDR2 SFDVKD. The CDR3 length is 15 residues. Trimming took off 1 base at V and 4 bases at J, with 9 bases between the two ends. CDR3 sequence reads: CATSDFRQSTGELFF. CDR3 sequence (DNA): TGTGCCACCAGTGATTTCCGGCAGAGCACCGGGGAGCTGTTTTTT.

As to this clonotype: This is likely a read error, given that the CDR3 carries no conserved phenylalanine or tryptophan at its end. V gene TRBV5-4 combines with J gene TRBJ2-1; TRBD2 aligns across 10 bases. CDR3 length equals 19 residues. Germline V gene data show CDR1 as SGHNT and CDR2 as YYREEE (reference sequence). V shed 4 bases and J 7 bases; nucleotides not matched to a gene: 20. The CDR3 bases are TGTGCCAGCAGCCCCCGGACACCATACAGCGGGGGGGCCCGAAATGAGCAGTTCCTC. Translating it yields CASSPRTPYSGGARNEQFL.

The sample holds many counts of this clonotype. CDR3: CASSVDEGGSPLHF. In DNA, the CDR3 is TGTGCCAGCAGCGTAGACGAGGGGGGTTCACCCCTCCACTTT. The gene calls are TRBV9 and TRBJ1-6; D possibly corresponds to TRBD1 (6 bases). The CDR3 covers 14 residues. Germline-derived CDR1 and CDR2 are SGDLS and YYNGEE. Trimming took 0 bases from V and 9 from J, leaving 10 bases between them.

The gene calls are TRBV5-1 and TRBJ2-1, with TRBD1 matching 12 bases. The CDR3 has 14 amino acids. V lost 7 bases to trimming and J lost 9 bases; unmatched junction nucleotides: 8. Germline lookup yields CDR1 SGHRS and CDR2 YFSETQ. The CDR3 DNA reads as TGCGCCAGCGGCGACGGGACAGGGGGCATTGAGCAGTTCTTC. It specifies CASGDGTGGIEQFF.

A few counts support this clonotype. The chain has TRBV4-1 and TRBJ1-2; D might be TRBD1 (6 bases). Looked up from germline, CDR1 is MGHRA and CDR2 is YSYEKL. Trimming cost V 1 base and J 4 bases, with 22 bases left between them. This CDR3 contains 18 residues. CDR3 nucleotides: TGCGCCAGCAGCCAAGCACTACTTCAAGGTCGGACAGCCTATGGCTACACCTTC. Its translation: CASSQALLQGRTAYGYTF.

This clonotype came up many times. The CDR3 DNA reads as TGTGCCAGCACCCACAGGGGGAGGAATGAAAAACTGTTTTTT. Translated, it gives CASTHRGRNEKLFF. This chain joins TRBV19 and TRBJ1-4, with 8 nucleotides matching TRBD1. This CDR3 region has 14 residues. V dropped 9 bases and J dropped 5; count of bases not matched to a gene: 8. The germline V gene encodes CDR1 LNHDA and CDR2 SQIVND (reference sequence).

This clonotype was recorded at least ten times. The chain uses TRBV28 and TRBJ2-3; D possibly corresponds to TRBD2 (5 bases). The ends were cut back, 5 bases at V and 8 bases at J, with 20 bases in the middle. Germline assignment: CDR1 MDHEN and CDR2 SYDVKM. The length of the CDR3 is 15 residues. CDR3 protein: CASSPASRGIGTQYF. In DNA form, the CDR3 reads TGTGCCAGCAGTCCTGCGTCACGGGGTATCGGTACGCAGTATTTT. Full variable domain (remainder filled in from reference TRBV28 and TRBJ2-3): DVKVTQSSRYLVKRTGEKVFLECVQDMDHENMFWYRQDPGLGLRLIYFSYDVKMKEKGDIPEGYSVSREKKERFSLILESASTNQTSMYLCASSPASRGIGTQYFGPGTRLTVL.

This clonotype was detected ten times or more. The CDR3 coding sequence is TGTGCCAGCAGTACTGGAATTAGCAATCAGCCCCAGCATTTT. Protein product: CASSTGISNQPQHF. This rearrangement joins TRBV2 to TRBJ1-5; D is unclear. Trimming shortened V by 5 bases and J by 0 bases, and 8 bases separated the two germline ends. The CDR3 extends over 14 amino acids. Germline V gene data show CDR1 as SNHLY and CDR2 as FYNNEI.

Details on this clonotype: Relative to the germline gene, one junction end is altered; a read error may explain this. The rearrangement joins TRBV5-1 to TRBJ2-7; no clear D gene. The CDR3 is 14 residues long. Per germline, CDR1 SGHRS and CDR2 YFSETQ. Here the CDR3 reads CASSLAAVSYVQYF. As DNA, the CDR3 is TGCGCCAGCAGCTTGGCCGCAGTTTCCTACGTGCAGTACTTC. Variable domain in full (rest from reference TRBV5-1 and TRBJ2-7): KAGVTQTPRYLIKTRGQQVTLSCSPISGHRSVSWYQQTPGQGLQFLFEYFSETQRNKGNFPGRFSGRQFSNSRSEMNVSTLELGDSALYLCASSLAAVSYVQYFGPGTRLTVT.

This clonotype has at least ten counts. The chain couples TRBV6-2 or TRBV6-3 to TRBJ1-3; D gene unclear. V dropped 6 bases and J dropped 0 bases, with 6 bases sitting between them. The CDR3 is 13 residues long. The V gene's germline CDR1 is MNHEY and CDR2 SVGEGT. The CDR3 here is CASSGTSGNTIYF. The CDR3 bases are TGTGCCAGCAGCGGTACCTCTGGAAACACCATATATTTT.

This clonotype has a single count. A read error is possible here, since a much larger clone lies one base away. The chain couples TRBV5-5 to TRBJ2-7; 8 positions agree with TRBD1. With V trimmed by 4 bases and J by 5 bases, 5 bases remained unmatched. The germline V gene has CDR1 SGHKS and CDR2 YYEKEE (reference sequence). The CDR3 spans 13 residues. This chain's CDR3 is CASSTKDRDEQYF. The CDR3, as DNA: TGTGCCAGCAGCACCAAGGACAGGGACGAGCAGTACTTC.

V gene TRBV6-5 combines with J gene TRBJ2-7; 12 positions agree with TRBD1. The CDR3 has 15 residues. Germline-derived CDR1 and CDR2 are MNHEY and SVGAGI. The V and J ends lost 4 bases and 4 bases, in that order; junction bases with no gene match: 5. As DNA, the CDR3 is TGTGCCAGCAGTTTACCGGGACAGGGGGCTTACGAGCAGTACTTC. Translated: CASSLPGQGAYEQYF.

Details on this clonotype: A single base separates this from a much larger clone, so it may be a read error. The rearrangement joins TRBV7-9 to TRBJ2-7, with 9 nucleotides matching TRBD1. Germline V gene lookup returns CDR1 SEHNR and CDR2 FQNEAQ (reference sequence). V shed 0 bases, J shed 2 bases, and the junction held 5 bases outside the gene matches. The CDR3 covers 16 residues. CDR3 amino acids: CASSLALGQGPYEQYF. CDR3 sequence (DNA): TGTGCCAGCAGCTTAGCGCTTGGACAGGGGCCCTACGAGCAGTACTTC.

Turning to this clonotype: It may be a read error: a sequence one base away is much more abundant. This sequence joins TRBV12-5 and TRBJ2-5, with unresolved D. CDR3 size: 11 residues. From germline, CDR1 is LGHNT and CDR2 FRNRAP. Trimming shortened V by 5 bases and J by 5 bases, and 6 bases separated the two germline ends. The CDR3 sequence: CASGRKETQYF. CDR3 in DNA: TGTGCTAGTGGTCGGAAGGAGACCCAGTACTTC.

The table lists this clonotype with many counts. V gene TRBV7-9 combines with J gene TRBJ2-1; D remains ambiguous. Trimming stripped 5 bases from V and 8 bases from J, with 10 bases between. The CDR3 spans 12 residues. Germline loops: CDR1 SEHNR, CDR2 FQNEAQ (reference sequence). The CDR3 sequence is CASSRPSHEQFF. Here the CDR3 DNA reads TGTGCCAGCAGCCGCCCCAGCCATGAGCAGTTCTTC.